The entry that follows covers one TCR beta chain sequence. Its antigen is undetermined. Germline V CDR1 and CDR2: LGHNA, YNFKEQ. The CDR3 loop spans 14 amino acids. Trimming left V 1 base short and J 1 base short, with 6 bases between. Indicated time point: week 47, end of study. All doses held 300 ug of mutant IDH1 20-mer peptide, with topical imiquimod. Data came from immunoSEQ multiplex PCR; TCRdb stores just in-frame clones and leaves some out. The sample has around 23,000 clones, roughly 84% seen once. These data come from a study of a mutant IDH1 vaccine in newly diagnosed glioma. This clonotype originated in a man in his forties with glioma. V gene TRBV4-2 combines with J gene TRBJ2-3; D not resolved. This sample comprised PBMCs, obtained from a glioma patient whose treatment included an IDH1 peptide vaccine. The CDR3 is CASSQGLGTDTQYF. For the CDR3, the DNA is TGTGCCAGCAGCCAAGGGCTAGGCACAGATACGCAGTATTTT.